A single TCR beta chain is shown here with its context. In the PCR, 60 Vbeta and 13 Jbeta primers were used. Sequenced by immunoSEQ multiplex PCR; TCRdb stores in-frame clones only, minus some. Found here are under 140,000 clones, around 84% of them singletons; the top ten hold around 1.2%. The sample is drawn from a study of cytomegalovirus exposure and HLA in healthy donors. The CDR3 has 13 amino acids. The V and J ends lost 10 bases and 4 bases, in that order; junction bases with no gene match: 4. Germline V CDR1 and CDR2: SGHNT, YYREEE (reference sequence). The chain uses TRBV5-4 and TRBJ2-5; 13 bases fit TRBD2. This TCR was recovered from a woman aged 30 to 39 in good health and CMV-seronegative. The material sequenced was PBMCs. CDR3 DNA sequence: TGTGCCGGCGGACTAGCGGGAGCAGAGACCCAGTACTTC. Encoded protein: CAGGLAGAETQYF. The whole variable domain, remainder taken from reference TRBV5-4 and TRBJ2-5, is ETGVTQSPTHLIKTRGQQVTLRCSSQSGHNTVSWYQQALGQGPQFIFQYYREEENGRGNFPPRFSGLQFPNYSSELNVNALELDDSALYLCAGGLAGAETQYFGPGTRLLVL.